This record concerns one T cell receptor (beta chain) sequence. This entry comes from a study of blood T cell repertoires in COVID-19. On the study more broadly: PBMCs, B-cell-depleted T cells, or T cells were the source of the cDNA or gDNA that made up the material.

Produced via immunoSEQ multiplex PCR; TCRdb's table is partial and in-frame only. The table includes about 170,000 clones, about 87% detected once. CDR3 length equals 16 residues. Trimming removed 4 bases from V and 3 bases from J, with 15 bases in between. The germline gives CDR1 SGHTA, CDR2 FQGNSA. This rearrangement joins TRBV7-2 to TRBJ2-2, with TRBD2 as a possible D gene (6 bases). The origin of this receptor is a man between 60 and 70 years old with acute or convalescent COVID-19. The sequencing sample was made of peripheral blood. CDR3 sequence reads: CASSSPERAYTGELFF. Written as DNA, the CDR3 is TGTGCCAGCAGCTCCCCCGAGCGGGCTTACACCGGGGAGCTGTTTTTT.